This T cell receptor beta chain emerged from a study of cytomegalovirus exposure and HLA in healthy donors (dated by TCRdb to 2015 to 2018). About the study as a whole: An earlier analysis of a few hundred of the donors reported 276 Gb of sequence data and around 120 million unique TCR beta sequences obtained from about 180 million T cells. An early release that covered about 600 HLA-typed donors contained around 300 gigabases of sequencing data and 85 million to 100 million unique TCR sequences. Among the roughly 400 genotyped donors, around 81% belonged to the genetic ancestry cluster associated with self-reported Caucasian donors. The study aimed to test whether signatures of past pathogen exposure could be identified by cataloging public T cell receptors. The study profiled the T cell repertoires of 500 to 800 subjects by immunosequencing and related them to cytomegalovirus serostatus. Along with the approximately 700-subject first cohort, a separate validation cohort of over a hundred different subjects was used. High-throughput TCR immunosequencing, statistical association of individual TCRs with disease status, and machine learning were combined to predict cytomegalovirus infection status. In a later analysis, previously published TCR beta repertoires from 666 donors were re-analyzed and high-resolution HLA genotyping was added so that TCR occurrence patterns could be studied. Rather than using new phenotypic data, the later analysis identified candidate immune exposures from TCR beta sequences and from how often those sequences occurred across donors. An earlier analysis of 587 of the donors used high-throughput TCR beta sequencing to judge whether each TCR beta V gene segment behaved as functional or pseudogenic. Donor age, sex, ethnicity and CMV serostatus were compiled alongside the repertoire data. A later genetic analysis used genome-wide SNP genotypes for about 60% of the 666 donors, treating that subset as a discovery cohort. Every repertoire in the discovery cohort had been generated on one and the same sequencing platform. HLA typing included class I and class II loci at four-digit resolution. The number of typed donors differed by locus: about 629-640 for A, B, C, DRB1 and DQB1; 500 to 550 for DQA1; fewer than 610 for DPA1; and some 470 for DPB1. Roughly 5 DR-DQ haplotypes were treated as single units for association and clustering because of strong linkage in the cohort. On average, about 200,000 unique TCR beta nucleotide sequences were sequenced per donor among 398 genotyped donors of the cohort, with 15% to 20% of those sequences being non-productive. Here is what the overall study found, with its caveats: A further reported finding was that TCR beta sequences accurately predicted the HLA-A and HLA-B alleles for most subjects in the first cohort. Because counts were too low, more than 15 rarely observed V segments, including chromosome 9 orphons, were left out of the earlier analysis of 587 of the donors. A later analysis associated around 16,000 TCR beta sequences with specific HLA alleles at a false discovery rate of 0.05. In vitro tests confirmed that a few of the cytomegalovirus-associated TCR beta chains recognize cytomegalovirus antigens. V-gene and J-gene trimming of TCR beta chains was associated with a missense DCLRE1C variant in a later genetic analysis, and the association was replicated in an independent cohort. An earlier analysis of approximately 540 of the donors showed that most TCR beta V segments appeared in productive rearrangements either about 87% or about 30% of the time, which broadly matched IMGT annotations. In a later analysis, TCR association rates were found to vary across HLA loci, with the most associated TCRs seen for DRB1 alleles and the fewest for HLA-C alleles. According to a later analysis, most CMV-associated TCR beta chains appeared to be HLA-restricted, and the HLA associations seemed to be driven largely by CMV exposure. According to the authors, the approach could potentially be generalized to other disease states and immunological phenotypes. The classifier was reported to diagnose cytomegalovirus status with high specificity and sensitivity in both the original cohort and the validation cohort. Across donors, most TCR sequences were observed very rarely, whereas some public TCRs were present in many individuals. Assigning TCR associations to individual alleles was difficult when HLA alleles, especially DR and DQ, strongly co-occurred. A cluster of highly shared sequence variants was judged likely to represent a technical artifact of the sequencing pipeline. Correlated functional status among segregating V segments might be attributable to linkage disequilibrium, but an unknown experimental factor could not be ruled out. Sequencing depth was assumed to be roughly uniform across donors in the presence/absence analyses, though that assumption may not hold. A later analysis reported that several top co-occurrence clusters appeared linked to parvovirus B19, influenza, CMV and Epstein-Barr virus. A total of roughly 160 TCR beta chains were listed by the study as associated with cytomegalovirus. HLA typing was unavailable for some donors at each locus, so association tests used only the typed subset. Because the 87-base-pair reads could not distinguish some IMGT-functional V segments, including TRBV6-2 and TRBV6-3, those segments were excluded. A later analysis found that HLA-associated TCR beta chains were more clonally expanded and had lower generation probabilities than equally common non-associated chains. In this cohort, only TCR beta chains were sequenced, and detectable features were limited by the absence of alpha or paired-chain data. Compared with the approximately 710-donor mean, donors in an Asian-associated ancestry cluster had fewer N-insertions in productive TCRs, according to a later genetic analysis. Immune exposure information for the cohort was limited to CMV serostatus.

The library was made by the immunoSEQ multiplex PCR assay. For the multiplex PCR, a mixture combining 60 forward primers for TCR Vbeta segments and 13 reverse primers for TCR Jbeta segments was used. A multiplex PCR assay on genomic DNA amplified the CDR3 region of rearranged TCR beta genes. The amplified TCR beta libraries were sequenced on the Illumina HiSeq System as 87-base-pair reads. Per the original workflow: A later analysis tallied 75 million to 95 million unique TCR beta chains across the 550 to 850 repertoires, and about 12 million of those chains were shared by two or more donors. To remove PCR and sequencing errors, raw reads were error-corrected and collapsed into unique sequences using a nearest-neighbor algorithm that merged closely related sequences. CDR3 sequences were aligned to IMGT reference sequences to assign V, D and J gene segments. Each retained sequence needed at least a six-nucleotide match to both a V gene segment and a J gene segment. Rearrangements were called productive when the CDR3 lacked stop codons and stayed in frame with V and J; all others were non-productive. CDR3 was defined by IMGT convention, running from the second conserved V-encoded cysteine to the conserved J-encoded phenylalanine. Sequences without an unambiguous match to a single V gene segment were excluded from the earlier analysis of 450 to 750 of the donors. In an earlier analysis of approximately 590 of the donors, a V segment was called functional when productive rearrangements were above 56.7%, and segregating when the standard deviation between donors exceeded 5%. A statistical classification framework was built to diagnose cytomegalovirus status from the catalog of TCR beta chain sequences. In a later analysis, V and J genes were assigned by comparing TCR nucleotide sequences against IMGT/GENE-DB human TR gene sequences. Using the TCRdist pipeline, a later analysis assigned CDR3 sequences along with most-parsimonious VDJ recombination scenarios. A later analysis defined each TCR beta chain by its CDR3 amino acid sequence plus V-gene family, and excluded reads lacking a unique V-gene family. In a later analysis, 500 to 650 highly shared, low-generation-probability nucleotide sequences were removed to address suspected cross-contamination and a sequencing artifact. In a later analysis, a clonal expansion index was calculated for each public chain from normalized within-repertoire ranks of inferred template counts. A later analysis computed generation probabilities with a VDJ recombination model fitted to out-of-frame rearrangements, and checked the results against IGoR. A later analysis scored TCR-TCR, TCR-HLA and TCR-CMV co-occurrence with hypergeometric tests, applying a repertoire-size bias correction to TCR pairs. In a later analysis, false discovery rates were estimated by permuting HLA or CMV assignments 20 times. In a later analysis, co-occurring TCRs were grouped using DBSCAN, with TCRdist sequence similarity added in when clustering inside HLA-allele-positive subsets. Repertoires with fewer than 30,000 or more than 120,000 public chains were left out of co-occurrence clustering, as were a handful of repertoires with anomalous nucleotide sharing. TCRdb provides this immuneACCESS table in a form limited to in-frame rearrangements. Some clones are lacking; in checked studies, under half of them reflect an unresolved V gene, and why the rest are absent is not known. That table is the source of V, J and clone size, and D and trimming were worked out from the DNA. The sample data list roughly 120,000 clones, and about 10% of these were observed just once. Approximately 3% of the sample is taken by the ten largest.

Comments on this clone: What this receptor recognizes is not known. The record has no base qualities; no much larger clone is one base away.

The cohort comprised more than 550 healthy bone marrow donors. At the time of sampling, all cohort members were nominally healthy, though unrecorded immune exposures were likely present. The donor was CMV seronegative and was included in the group of a few hundred seronegative cohort members. Every donor gave a peripheral blood sample, and the peripheral blood mononuclear cells from that sample were used for TCR beta sequencing. Genomic DNA was extracted from the blood cell samples with the Qiagen DNeasy Blood Extraction Kit. Spanning cysteine to phenylalanine, the CDR3 consists of 14 amino acids. The read is trimmed to its CDR3 DNA, 42 bases read in frame from base 1. The germline V gene encodes CDR1 MNHEY and CDR2 SVGAGI. V loses 4 bases, J loses 2 bases, and the germline ends lie 8 bases apart.

The sequenced sample was PBMCs. The chain is made from TRBV6-5 and TRBJ2-2, with no confidently assigned D gene. The TCR sequence derives from a man aged 25-45 years in good health and CMV-seronegative. The CDR3 in this case is CASSLQSNTGELFF. The nucleotide sequence reads as follows: TGTGCCAGCAGTTTACAGAGTAACACCGGGGAGCTGTTTTTT.